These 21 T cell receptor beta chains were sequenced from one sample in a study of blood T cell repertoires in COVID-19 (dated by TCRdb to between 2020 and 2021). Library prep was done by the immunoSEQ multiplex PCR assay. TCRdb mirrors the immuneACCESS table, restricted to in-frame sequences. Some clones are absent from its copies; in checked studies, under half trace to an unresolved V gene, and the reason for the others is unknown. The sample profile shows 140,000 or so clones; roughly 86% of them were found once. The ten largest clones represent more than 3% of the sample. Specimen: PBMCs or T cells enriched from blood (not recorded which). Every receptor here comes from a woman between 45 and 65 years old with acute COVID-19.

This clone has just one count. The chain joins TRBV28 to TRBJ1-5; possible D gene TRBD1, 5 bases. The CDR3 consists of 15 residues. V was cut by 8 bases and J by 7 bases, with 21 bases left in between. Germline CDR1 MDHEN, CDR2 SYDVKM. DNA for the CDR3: TGTGCCAGCGGGCTCCTGGGCAGGGAAGGGCAGCCCCAGCATTTT. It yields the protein CASGLLGREGQPQHF. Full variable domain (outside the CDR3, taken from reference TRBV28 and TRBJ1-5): DVKVTQSSRYLVKRTGEKVFLECVQDMDHENMFWYRQDPGLGLRLIYFSYDVKMKEKGDIPEGYSVSREKKERFSLILESASTNQTSMYLCASGLLGREGQPQHFGDGTRLSIL.

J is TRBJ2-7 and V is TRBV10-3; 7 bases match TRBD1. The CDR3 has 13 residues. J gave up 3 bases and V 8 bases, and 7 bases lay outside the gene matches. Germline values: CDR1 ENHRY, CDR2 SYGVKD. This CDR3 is CAISTGVGYEQYF. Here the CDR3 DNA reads TGTGCCATCTCCACAGGGGTAGGCTACGAGCAGTACTTC.

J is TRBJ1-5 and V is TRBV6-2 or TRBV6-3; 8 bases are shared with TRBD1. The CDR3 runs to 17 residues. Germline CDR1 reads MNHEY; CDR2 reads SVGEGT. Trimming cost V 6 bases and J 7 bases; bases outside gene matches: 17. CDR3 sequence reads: CASSRAISQGARQPQHF. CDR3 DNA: TGTGCCAGCAGCCGGGCGATCTCGCAGGGGGCCAGGCAGCCCCAGCATTTT.

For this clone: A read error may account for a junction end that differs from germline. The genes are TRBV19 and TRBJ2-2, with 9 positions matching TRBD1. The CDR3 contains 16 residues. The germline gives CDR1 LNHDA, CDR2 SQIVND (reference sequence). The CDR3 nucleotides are TGTGCCAGTAGTTCATCCGGGACAGGGAACCCCGGGGAGCTGTTTTTT. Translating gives CASSSSGTGNPGELFF.

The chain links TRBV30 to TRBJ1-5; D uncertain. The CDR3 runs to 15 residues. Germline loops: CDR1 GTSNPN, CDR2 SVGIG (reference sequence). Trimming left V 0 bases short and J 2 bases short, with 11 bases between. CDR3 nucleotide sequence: TGTGCCTGGAGTGTATCCCCCCCCGGCAATCAGCCCCAGCATTTT. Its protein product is CAWSVSPPGNQPQHF.

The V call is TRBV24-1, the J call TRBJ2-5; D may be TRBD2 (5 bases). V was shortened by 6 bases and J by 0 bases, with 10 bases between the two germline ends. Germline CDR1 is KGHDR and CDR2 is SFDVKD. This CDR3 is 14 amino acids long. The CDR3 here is CATSQPGNQETQYF. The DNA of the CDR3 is TGTGCCACCAGTCAACCCGGGAACCAAGAGACCCAGTACTTC.

CDR3 in DNA: TGTGCCAGTAAAGGGACAGGGTCTTATAATTCACCCCTCCACTTT. The encoded protein is CASKGTGSYNSPLHF. This chain joins TRBV19 and TRBJ1-6; 9 bases map to TRBD1. Germline CDR1 and CDR2: LNHDA and SQIVND (reference sequence). The J segment lost 4 bases and the V segment lost 7 bases, leaving 5 bases of the junction unmatched. The length of the CDR3 is 15 residues.

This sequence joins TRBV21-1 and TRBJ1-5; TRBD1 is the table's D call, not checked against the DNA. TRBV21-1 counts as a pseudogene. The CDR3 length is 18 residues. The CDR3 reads CASSTGQGVRSLNQPQHF. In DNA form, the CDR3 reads TGTGCCAGCAGCACAGGACAGGGGGTACGATCTTTAAATCAGCCCCAGCATTTT.

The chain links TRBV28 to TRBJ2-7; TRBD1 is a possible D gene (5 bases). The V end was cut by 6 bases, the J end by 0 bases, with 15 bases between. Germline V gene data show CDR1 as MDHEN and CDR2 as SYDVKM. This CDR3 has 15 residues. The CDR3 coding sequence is TGTGCCAGCAGCGTAACAGGAAAACGCTCCTACGAGCAGTACTTC. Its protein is CASSVTGKRSYEQYF.

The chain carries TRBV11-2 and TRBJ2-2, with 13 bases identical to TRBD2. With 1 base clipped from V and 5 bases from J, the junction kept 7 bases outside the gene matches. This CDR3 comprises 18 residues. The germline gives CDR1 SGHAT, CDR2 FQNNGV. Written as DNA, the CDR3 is TGTGCCAGCAGCTTAGGCGGGACTAGCGGGATCCCGACCGGGGAGCTGTTTTTT. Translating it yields CASSLGGTSGIPTGELFF.

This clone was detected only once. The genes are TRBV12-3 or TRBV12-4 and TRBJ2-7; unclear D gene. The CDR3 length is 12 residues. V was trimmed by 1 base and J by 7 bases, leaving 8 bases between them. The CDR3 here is CASSLDFGEQYF. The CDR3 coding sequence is TGTGCCAGCAGTTTAGATTTCGGGGAGCAGTACTTC.

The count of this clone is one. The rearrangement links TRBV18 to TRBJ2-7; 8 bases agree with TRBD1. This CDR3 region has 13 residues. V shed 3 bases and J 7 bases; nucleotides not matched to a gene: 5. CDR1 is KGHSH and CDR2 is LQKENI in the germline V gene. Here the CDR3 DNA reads TGTGCCAGCTCACCTGGGACAGGTCGGGAGCAGTACTTC. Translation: CASSPGTGREQYF.

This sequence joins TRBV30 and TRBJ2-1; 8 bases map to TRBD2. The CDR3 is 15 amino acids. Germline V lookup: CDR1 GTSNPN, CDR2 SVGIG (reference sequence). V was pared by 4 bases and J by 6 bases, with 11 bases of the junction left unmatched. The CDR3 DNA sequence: TGTGCCTGGACCCAAGGCGGGGGGCCATTCAATGAGCAGTTCTTC. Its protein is CAWTQGGGPFNEQFF.

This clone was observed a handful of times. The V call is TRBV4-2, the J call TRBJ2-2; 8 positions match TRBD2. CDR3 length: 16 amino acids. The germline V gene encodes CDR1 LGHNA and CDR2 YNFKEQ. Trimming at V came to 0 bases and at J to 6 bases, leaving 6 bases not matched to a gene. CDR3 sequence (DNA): TGTGCCAGCAGCCAAGATAGGGCTAGCGGGTCCGGGGAGCTGTTTTTT. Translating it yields CASSQDRASGSGELFF.

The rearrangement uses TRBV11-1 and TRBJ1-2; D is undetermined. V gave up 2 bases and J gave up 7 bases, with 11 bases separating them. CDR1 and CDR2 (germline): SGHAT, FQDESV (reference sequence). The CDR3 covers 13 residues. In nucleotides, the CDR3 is TGTGCCAGCAGCTTAAAGAGGGAAGCTGGCTACACCTTC. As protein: CASSLKREAGYTF.

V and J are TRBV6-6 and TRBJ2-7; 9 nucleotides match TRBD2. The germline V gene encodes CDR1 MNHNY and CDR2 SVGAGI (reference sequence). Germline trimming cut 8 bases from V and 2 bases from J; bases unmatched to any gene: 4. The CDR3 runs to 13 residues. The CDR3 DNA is TGTGCCAGCTTAGCGGGAGTAACCTACGAGCAGTACTTC. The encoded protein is CASLAGVTYEQYF.

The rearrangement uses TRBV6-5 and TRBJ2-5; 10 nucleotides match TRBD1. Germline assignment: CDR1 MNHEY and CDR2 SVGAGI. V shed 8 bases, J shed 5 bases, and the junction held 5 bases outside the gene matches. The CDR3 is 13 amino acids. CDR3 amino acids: CASGTGASETQYF. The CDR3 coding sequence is TGTGCCAGCGGGACAGGGGCTAGTGAGACCCAGTACTTC.

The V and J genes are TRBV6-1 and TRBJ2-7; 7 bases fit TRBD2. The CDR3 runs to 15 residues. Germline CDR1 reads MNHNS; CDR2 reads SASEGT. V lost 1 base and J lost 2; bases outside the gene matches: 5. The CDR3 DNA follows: TGTGCCAGCAGTGAAGGCAGCGGGGACCCCTACGAGCAGTACTTC. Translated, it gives CASSEGSGDPYEQYF.

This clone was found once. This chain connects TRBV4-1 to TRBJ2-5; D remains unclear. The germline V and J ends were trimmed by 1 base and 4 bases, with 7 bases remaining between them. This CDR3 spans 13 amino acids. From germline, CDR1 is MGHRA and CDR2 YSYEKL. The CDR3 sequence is CASSQAHLETQYF. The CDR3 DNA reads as TGCGCCAGCAGCCAAGCCCATTTAGAGACCCAGTACTTC.

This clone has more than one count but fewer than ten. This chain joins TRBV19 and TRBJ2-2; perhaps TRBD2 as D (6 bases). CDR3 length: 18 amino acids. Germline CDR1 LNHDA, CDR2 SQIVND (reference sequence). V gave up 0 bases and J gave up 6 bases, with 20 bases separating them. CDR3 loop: CASSIDRPGVVSAGELFF. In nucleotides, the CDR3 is TGTGCCAGTAGTATAGATCGCCCGGGAGTAGTGTCGGCCGGGGAGCTGTTTTTT.

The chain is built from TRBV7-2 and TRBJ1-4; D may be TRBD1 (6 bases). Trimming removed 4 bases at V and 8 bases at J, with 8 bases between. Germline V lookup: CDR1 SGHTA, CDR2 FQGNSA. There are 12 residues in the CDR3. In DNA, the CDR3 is TGTGCCAGCAGCTACCAGGGGGAAAAACTGTTTTTT. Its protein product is CASSYQGEKLFF.